Presented here are 14 T cell receptor beta chains from one specimen sequenced in a study of blood T cell repertoires in COVID-19. Here immunoSEQ multiplex PCR was the method, and the copy in TCRdb shows in-frame clones only, minus some. The repertoire holds 310,000 or so clones, with around 89% as singletons. Sequencing used PBMCs or T cells enriched from blood (not recorded which). Receptor source: a middle-aged woman who had recovered from COVID-19.

This clone was observed at least ten times. Other DNA sequences within the sample encode an identical CDR3. V gene TRBV18 combines with J gene TRBJ1-1, with a weak D call TRBD1 (6 bases). V was shortened by 3 bases and J by 1 base, with 9 bases between the two germline ends. CDR3 length equals 14 residues. The germline V gene encodes CDR1 KGHSH and CDR2 LQKENI. CDR3 coding DNA: TGTGCCAGCTCACCGGTGACAGGGAACACTGAAGCTTTCTTT. The encoded protein is CASSPVTGNTEAFF.

The chain links TRBV30 to TRBJ2-7; no reliable D call. V lost 5 bases and J lost 0, with 11 bases in between. CDR1 is GTSNPN and CDR2 is SVGIG in the germline V gene (reference sequence). The CDR3 runs 13 residues. In DNA form, the CDR3 reads TGTGCCTGGGGCCTAGGTAACTCCTACGAGCAGTACTTC. Translating it yields CAWGLGNSYEQYF.

The chain joins TRBV27 to TRBJ1-5, with a weak D call TRBD1 (6 bases). Germline assignment: CDR1 MNHEY and CDR2 SMNVEV (reference sequence). This CDR3 spans 14 amino acids. The V end lost 6 bases, the J end lost 3 bases, and 12 bases lay between the germline ends. The CDR3 nucleotides are TGTGCCAGCAGCCTGAGGGGGTTCAATCAGCCCCAGCATTTT. It encodes CASSLRGFNQPQHF.

The gene calls are TRBV30 and TRBJ2-1, with a weak D call TRBD1 (5 bases). Germline lookup yields CDR1 GTSNPN and CDR2 SVGIG (reference sequence). The CDR3 loop spans 12 amino acids. The ends were cut back, 7 bases at V and 8 bases at J, with 15 bases in the middle. The CDR3: CASLVGPDEQFF. For the CDR3, the DNA is TGTGCCTCCCTGGTGGGGCCAGATGAGCAGTTCTTC. The entire variable domain, with the rest obtained from reference TRBV30 and TRBJ2-1, is as follows: SQTIHQWPATLVQPVGSPLSLECTVEGTSNPNLYWYRQAAGRGLQLLFYSVGIGQISSEVPQNLSASRPQDRQFILSSKKLLLSDSGFYLCASLVGPDEQFFGPGTRLTVL.

CDR3: CASSWGGAGGLQFF. In DNA form, the CDR3 reads TGCGCCAGCAGCTGGGGAGGAGCGGGGGGCCTGCAGTTCTTC. The rearrangement uses TRBV5-1 and TRBJ2-1; TRBD2 matches 9 bases. Per the germline V gene, CDR1 is SGHRS and CDR2 is YFSETQ. Unmatched junction bases numbered 10, after V lost 3 bases and J lost 12 bases. The CDR3 consists of 14 residues.

The chain has TRBV20-1 and TRBJ1-2, with D perhaps TRBD1 (5 bases). Germline V lookup: CDR1 DFQATT, CDR2 SNEGSKA (reference sequence). The V and J ends lost 6 bases and 8 bases respectively, with 13 bases between them. The CDR3 covers 11 residues. The CDR3 DNA reads TGCAGTGCGCGGACATGGAACGGCTACACCTTC. Translating it yields CSARTWNGYTF.

The chain carries TRBV24-1 and TRBJ1-2; 9 nucleotides match TRBD1. CDR1 and CDR2 (germline): KGHDR, SFDVKD. The CDR3 has 13 amino acids. Trimming took 7 bases from V and 3 from J; bases not matched to a gene: 2. The CDR3 is CATRRTGDYGYTF. The DNA of the CDR3 is TGTGCCACCAGACGGACAGGGGACTATGGCTACACCTTC.

The V and J genes are TRBV7-9 and TRBJ2-2; 7 bases align to TRBD1. This CDR3 is 14 amino acids long. Unmatched junction bases numbered 8, after V lost 7 bases and J lost 6 bases. CDR1 is SEHNR and CDR2 is FQNEAQ in the germline V gene (reference sequence). The CDR3 loop is CASKGTASPGELFF. CDR3 DNA sequence: TGTGCCAGCAAAGGGACAGCTTCACCCGGGGAGCTGTTTTTT.

The rearrangement links TRBV2 to TRBJ2-7; TRBD1 aligns across 10 bases. Germline-derived CDR1 and CDR2 are SNHLY and FYNNEI. The J segment lost 5 bases and the V segment lost 7 bases, leaving 14 bases of the junction unmatched. This CDR3 region has 16 residues. The CDR3 spells CASTDPWGQGNHEQYF. CDR3 in DNA: TGTGCCAGCACAGATCCTTGGGGACAGGGGAACCACGAGCAGTACTTC.

The V gene is TRBV7-9, the J gene TRBJ2-2; D is unresolved. Germline V gene sequence: CDR1 SEHNR, CDR2 FQNEAQ (reference sequence). Trimming removed 1 base at V and 6 bases at J, with 9 bases between. This CDR3 is 14 amino acids long. CDR3 protein: CASSLVDRAGELFF. CDR3 in DNA: TGTGCCAGCAGCTTAGTCGATCGGGCCGGGGAGCTGTTTTTT.

The chain has TRBV4-3 and TRBJ2-1, with D tentatively TRBD2 (6 bases). Deletions cut 0 bases from V and 4 bases from J, with 10 bases between. CDR3 length: 15 residues. The germline gives CDR1 LGHNA, CDR2 YSLEER. CDR3 sequence (DNA): TGCGCCAGCAGCCAAGACCTGGGACTTTACAATGAGCAGTTCTTC. The encoded protein is CASSQDLGLYNEQFF.

The chain employs TRBV9 and TRBJ1-3; 10 nucleotides line up with TRBD1. Germline loops: CDR1 SGDLS, CDR2 YYNGEE. The J segment lost 3 bases and the V segment lost 1 base, leaving 4 bases of the junction unmatched. CDR3 size: 16 residues. The CDR3 spells CASSVWDRGFGNTIYF. The DNA for the CDR3 is TGTGCCAGCAGCGTATGGGACAGGGGTTTTGGAAACACCATATATTTT.

The V gene is TRBV6-2 or TRBV6-3, the J gene TRBJ2-7, with D unclear. The germline V gene has CDR1 MNHEY and CDR2 SVGEGT. CDR3 length equals 11 residues. Trimming pared 6 bases from V and 6 bases from J, leaving 9 bases between. CDR3 residues: CASSQLSEQYF. DNA for the CDR3: TGTGCCAGCAGCCAACTTTCCGAGCAGTACTTC.

V and J are TRBV7-6 and TRBJ1-1; tentative D call: TRBD1 (5 bases). V lost 5 bases and J 0 bases, leaving 13 bases between the germline ends. The CDR3 consists of 15 residues. Germline V CDR1 and CDR2: SGHVS, FNYEAQ. DNA for the CDR3: TGTGCCAGCAGCCGACCCGGGACTCTGAACACTGAAGCTTTCTTT. This sequence encodes CASSRPGTLNTEAFF.